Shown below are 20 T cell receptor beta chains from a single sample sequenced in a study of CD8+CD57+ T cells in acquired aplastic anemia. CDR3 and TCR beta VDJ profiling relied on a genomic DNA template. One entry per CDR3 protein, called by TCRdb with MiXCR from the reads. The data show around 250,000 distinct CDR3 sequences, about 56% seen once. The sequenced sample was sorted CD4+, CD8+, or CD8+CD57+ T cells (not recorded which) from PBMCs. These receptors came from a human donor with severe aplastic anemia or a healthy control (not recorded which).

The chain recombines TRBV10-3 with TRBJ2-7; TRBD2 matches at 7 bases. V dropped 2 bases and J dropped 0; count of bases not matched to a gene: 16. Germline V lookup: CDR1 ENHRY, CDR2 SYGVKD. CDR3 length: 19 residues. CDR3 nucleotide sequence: TGTGCCATCAGTGAGCCGGACGGGGGGTTTATAACAAGCTCCTACGAGCAGTACTTC. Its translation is CAISEPDGGFITSSYEQYF.

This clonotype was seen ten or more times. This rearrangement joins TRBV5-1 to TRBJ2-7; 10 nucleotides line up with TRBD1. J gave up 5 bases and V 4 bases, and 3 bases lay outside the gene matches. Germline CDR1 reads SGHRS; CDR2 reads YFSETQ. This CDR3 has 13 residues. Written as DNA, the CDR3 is TGCGCCAGCAGCCGGGACAGGGGTAACGAGCAGTACTTC. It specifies CASSRDRGNEQYF.

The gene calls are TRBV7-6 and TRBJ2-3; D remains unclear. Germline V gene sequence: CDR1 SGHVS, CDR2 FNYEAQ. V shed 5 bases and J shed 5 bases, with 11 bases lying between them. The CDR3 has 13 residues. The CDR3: CASSRSGVDTQYF. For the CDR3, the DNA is TGTGCCAGCAGCCGCTCTGGCGTAGATACGCAGTATTTT.

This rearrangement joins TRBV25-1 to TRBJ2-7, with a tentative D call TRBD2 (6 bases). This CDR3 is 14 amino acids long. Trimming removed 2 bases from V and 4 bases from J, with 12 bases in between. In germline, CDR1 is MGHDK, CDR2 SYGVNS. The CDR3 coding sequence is TGTGCCAGCAGTGAAGGCGGGATTGGGTACGAGCAGTACTTC. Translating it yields CASSEGGIGYEQYF.

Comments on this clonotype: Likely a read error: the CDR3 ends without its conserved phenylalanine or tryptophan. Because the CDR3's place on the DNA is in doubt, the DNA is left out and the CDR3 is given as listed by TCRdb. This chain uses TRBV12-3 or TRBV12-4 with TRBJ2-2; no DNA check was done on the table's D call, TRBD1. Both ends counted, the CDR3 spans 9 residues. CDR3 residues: CASSLAGGL.

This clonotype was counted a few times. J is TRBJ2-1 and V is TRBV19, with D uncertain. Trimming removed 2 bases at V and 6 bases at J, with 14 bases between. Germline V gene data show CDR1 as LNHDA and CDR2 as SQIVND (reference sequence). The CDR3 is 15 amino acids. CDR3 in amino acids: CASSISLSRTNEQFF. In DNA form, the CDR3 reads TGTGCCAGTAGTATAAGCCTTTCTAGAACCAATGAGCAGTTCTTC.

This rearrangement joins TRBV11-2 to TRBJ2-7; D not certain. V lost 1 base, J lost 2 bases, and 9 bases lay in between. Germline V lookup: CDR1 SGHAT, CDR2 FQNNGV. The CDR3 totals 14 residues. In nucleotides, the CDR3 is TGTGCCAGCAGCTTAGGGGTACTACCCTACGAGCAGTACTTC. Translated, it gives CASSLGVLPYEQYF. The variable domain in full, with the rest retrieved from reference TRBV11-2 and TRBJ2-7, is EAGVAQSPRYKIIEKRQSVAFWCNPISGHATLYWYQQILGQGPKLLIQFQNNGVVDDSQLPKDRFSAERLKGVDSTLKIQPAKLEDSAVYLCASSLGVLPYEQYFGPGTRLTVT.

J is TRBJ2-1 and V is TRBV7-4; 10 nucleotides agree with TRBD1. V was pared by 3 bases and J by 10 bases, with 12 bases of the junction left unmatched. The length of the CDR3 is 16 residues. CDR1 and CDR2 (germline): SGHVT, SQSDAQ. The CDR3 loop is CASSFPGQGRGGEQFF. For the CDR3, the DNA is TGTGCCAGCAGCTTTCCGGGACAGGGGAGGGGAGGCGAGCAGTTCTTC.

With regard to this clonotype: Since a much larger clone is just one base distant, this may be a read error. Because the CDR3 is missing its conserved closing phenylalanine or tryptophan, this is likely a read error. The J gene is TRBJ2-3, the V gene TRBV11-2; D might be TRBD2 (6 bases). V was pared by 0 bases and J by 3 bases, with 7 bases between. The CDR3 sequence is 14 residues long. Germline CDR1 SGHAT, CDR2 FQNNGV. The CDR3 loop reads CASSLERGTDTQYL. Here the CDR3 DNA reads TGTGCCAGCAGCTTAGAACGGGGGACAGATACGCAGTATCTT.

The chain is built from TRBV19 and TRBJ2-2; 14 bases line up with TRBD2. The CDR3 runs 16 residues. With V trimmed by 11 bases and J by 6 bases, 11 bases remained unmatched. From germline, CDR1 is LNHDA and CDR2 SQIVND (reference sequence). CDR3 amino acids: CASHPPGLAGAGELFF. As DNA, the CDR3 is TGTGCCTCTCACCCCCCGGGACTAGCGGGAGCCGGGGAGCTGTTTTTT.

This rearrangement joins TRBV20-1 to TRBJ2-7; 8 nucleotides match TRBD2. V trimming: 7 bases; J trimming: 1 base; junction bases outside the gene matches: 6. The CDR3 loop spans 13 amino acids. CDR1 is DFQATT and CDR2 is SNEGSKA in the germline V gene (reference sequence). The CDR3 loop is CSDEGGGSYEQYF. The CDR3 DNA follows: TGCAGTGACGAGGGCGGGGGGTCCTACGAGCAGTACTTC.

The chain's CDR3 is CASSPPGRANEQYF. The CDR3 nucleotides are TGTGCCAGCAGTCCCCCTGGCCGGGCGAACGAGCAGTACTTC. The gene calls are TRBV2 and TRBJ2-7, with no clear D. Germline V lookup: CDR1 SNHLY, CDR2 FYNNEI. The CDR3 is made up of 14 amino acids. Trimming shortened V by 5 bases and J by 5 bases, and 16 bases separated the two germline ends.

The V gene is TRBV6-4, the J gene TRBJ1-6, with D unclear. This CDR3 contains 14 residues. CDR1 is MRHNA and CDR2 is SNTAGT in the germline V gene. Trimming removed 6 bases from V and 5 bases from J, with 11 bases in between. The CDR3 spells CASSARGDNSPLHF. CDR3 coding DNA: TGTGCCAGCAGCGCGCGTGGAGATAATTCACCCCTCCACTTT.

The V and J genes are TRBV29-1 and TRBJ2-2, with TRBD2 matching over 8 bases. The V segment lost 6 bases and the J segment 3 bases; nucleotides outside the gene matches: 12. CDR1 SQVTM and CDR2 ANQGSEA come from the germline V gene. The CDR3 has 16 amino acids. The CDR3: CSVRKGLAGDTGELFF. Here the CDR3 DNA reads TGCAGCGTGAGAAAAGGACTAGCTGGCGACACCGGGGAGCTGTTTTTT.

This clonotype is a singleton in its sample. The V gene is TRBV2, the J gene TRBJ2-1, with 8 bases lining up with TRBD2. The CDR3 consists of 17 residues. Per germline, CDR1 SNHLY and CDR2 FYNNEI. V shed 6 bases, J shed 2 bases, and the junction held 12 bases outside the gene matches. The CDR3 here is CASSLSGGLGAYNEQFF. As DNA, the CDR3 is TGTGCCAGCAGCTTATCTGGGGGACTAGGTGCCTACAATGAGCAGTTCTTC.

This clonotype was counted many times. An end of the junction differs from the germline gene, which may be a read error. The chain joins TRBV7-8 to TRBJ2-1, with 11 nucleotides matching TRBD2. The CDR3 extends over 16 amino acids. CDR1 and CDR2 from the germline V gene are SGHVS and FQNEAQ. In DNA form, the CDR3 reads TGCGCCAGCAGCTTGGGGGCTAGCGGGGGGTACAATGAGCAGTTCTTC. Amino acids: CASSLGASGGYNEQFF.

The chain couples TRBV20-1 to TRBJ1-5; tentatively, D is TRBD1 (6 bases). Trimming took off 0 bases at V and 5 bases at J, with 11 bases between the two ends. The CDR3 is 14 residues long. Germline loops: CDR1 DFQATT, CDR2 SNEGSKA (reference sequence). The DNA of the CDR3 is TGCAGTGCTAGAGAGACAGGAATCGATCAGCCCCAGCATTTT. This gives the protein CSARETGIDQPQHF.

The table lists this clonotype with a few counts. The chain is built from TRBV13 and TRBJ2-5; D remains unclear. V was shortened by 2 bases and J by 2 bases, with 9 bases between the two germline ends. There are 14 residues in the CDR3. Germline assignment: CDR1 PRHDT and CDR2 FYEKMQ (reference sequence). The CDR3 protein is CASSLKSIQETQYF. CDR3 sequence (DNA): TGTGCCAGCAGCTTAAAGTCCATACAAGAGACCCAGTACTTC.

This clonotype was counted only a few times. The CDR3 sequence is CATSDPGTGQEDEQFF. The CDR3 bases are TGTGCCACCAGTGATCCTGGGACAGGGCAAGAAGATGAGCAGTTCTTC. This chain connects TRBV24-1 to TRBJ2-1; 9 bases agree with TRBD1. Trimming took 3 bases from V and 8 from J; bases not matched to a gene: 10. The CDR3 contains 16 residues. Germline CDR1 is KGHDR and CDR2 is SFDVKD.

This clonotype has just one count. The CDR3 region has the DNA TGTGCCAGCAGTCCTTGGCAGGTTGTAAATTCACCCCTCCACTTT. Amino acid sequence: CASSPWQVVNSPLHF. The rearrangement links TRBV12-3 or TRBV12-4 to TRBJ1-6, with no clear D. Trimming cost V 5 bases and J 7 bases, with 15 bases left between them. CDR3 length: 15 residues.